The 22 T cell receptor beta chains below were found in one sample sequenced in a study of cytomegalovirus exposure and HLA in healthy donors. PCR amplification relied on 60 Vbeta primers (plus 13 Jbeta primers). The method was immunoSEQ multiplex PCR; TCRdb's version includes in-frame clones alone and lacks a portion of them. This table holds roughly 200,000 clones, 60% to 80% found once. Sequencing input: PBMCs. These receptors all come from a woman in her 30s in good health and CMV-seropositive.

V is TRBV29-1 and J is TRBJ1-2; D gene unclear. Germline CDR1 is SQVTM and CDR2 is ANQGSEA. The CDR3 is made up of 10 amino acids. V was pared by 3 bases and J by 8 bases, with 7 bases between. In DNA, the CDR3 is TGCAGCGTTGATGAGGAGGGCTACACCTTC. It specifies CSVDEEGYTF. Full variable domain (missing parts from reference TRBV29-1 and TRBJ1-2): SAVISQKPSRDICQRGTSLTIQCQVDSQVTMMFWYRQQPGQSLTLIATANQGSEATYESGFVIDKFPISRPNLTFSTLTVSNMSPEDSSIYLCSVDEEGYTFGSGTRLTVV.

In DNA form, the CDR3 reads TGTGCCAGCAGCTTGGAACAGGGAGCCTACGAGCAGTACTTC. Amino acids: CASSLEQGAYEQYF. The chain recombines TRBV5-6 with TRBJ2-7; tentatively, D is TRBD1 (6 bases). The CDR3 is 14 amino acids. The V and J ends lost 0 bases and 2 bases respectively, with 9 bases between them. Germline V lookup: CDR1 SGHDT, CDR2 YYEEEE.

The rearrangement uses TRBV5-1 and TRBJ2-5; TRBD1 agrees at 7 bases. The junction had 3 bases not matched to a gene; V was cut back by 4 bases and J by 3 bases. Per germline, CDR1 SGHRS and CDR2 YFSETQ. The CDR3 length is 13 residues. CDR3 loop: CASSGGQKETQYF. In nucleotides, the CDR3 is TGCGCCAGCAGCGGGGGACAGAAAGAGACCCAGTACTTC.

V usage is TRBV5-6 and J usage is TRBJ2-3; 7 nucleotides match TRBD2. Germline V gene data show CDR1 as SGHDT and CDR2 as YYEEEE. This CDR3 is 13 amino acids long. The J segment lost 6 bases and the V segment lost 3 bases, leaving 4 bases of the junction unmatched. The CDR3 DNA sequence: TGTGCCAGCAGCTCGGGGGGTGGGGATACGCAGTATTTT. This translates into CASSSGGGDTQYF.

V is TRBV28 and J is TRBJ2-7, with 7 nucleotides matching TRBD2. This CDR3 has 12 amino acids. V lost 5 bases and J lost 3; bases outside the gene matches: 1. Germline CDR1 MDHEN, CDR2 SYDVKM. This chain's CDR3 is CASSRGVYEQYF. The DNA for the CDR3 is TGTGCCAGCAGTCGGGGGGTCTACGAGCAGTACTTC.

This sequence joins TRBV5-1 and TRBJ2-3; 9 nucleotides match TRBD2. Germline lookup yields CDR1 SGHRS and CDR2 YFSETQ. With 4 bases clipped from V and 0 bases from J, the junction kept 6 bases outside the gene matches. This CDR3 is 16 amino acids long. In nucleotides, the CDR3 is TGCGCCAGCAGCCTTGTGACTAGCGGCAGCACAGATACGCAGTATTTT. This gives the protein CASSLVTSGSTDTQYF.

V is TRBV6-6 and J is TRBJ1-1; D is ambiguous. This CDR3 spans 14 amino acids. V was clipped by 0 bases and J by 1 base, with 6 bases between them. Germline loops: CDR1 MNHNY, CDR2 SVGAGI (reference sequence). The DNA of the CDR3 is TGTGCCAGCAGTTACTCGGGAGCGAACACTGAAGCTTTCTTT. Translation gives CASSYSGANTEAFF.

This rearrangement joins TRBV7-8 to TRBJ1-6; tentatively, D is TRBD1 (6 bases). Trimming pared 5 bases from V and 5 bases from J, leaving 19 bases between. CDR1 is SGHVS, CDR2 FQNEAQ, per germline. The CDR3 sequence is 17 residues long. The CDR3 DNA is TGTGCCAGCAGCGGGAGGGGGGGCTCTCTGGATAATTCACCCCTCCACTTT. As protein: CASSGRGGSLDNSPLHF. The entire variable domain, with the rest obtained from reference TRBV7-8 and TRBJ1-6, is as follows: GAGVSQSPRYKVAKRGQDVALRCDPISGHVSLFWYQQALGQGPEFLTYFQNEAQLDKSGLPSDRFFAERPEGSVSTLKIQRTQQEDSAVYLCASSGRGGSLDNSPLHFGNGTRLTVT.

This clone was picked up a small number of times. The chain uses TRBV6-6 and TRBJ2-2; 8 nucleotides agree with TRBD2. J was trimmed by 11 bases and V by 8 bases; bases with no gene match: 4. Germline V lookup: CDR1 MNHNY, CDR2 SVGAGI (reference sequence). This CDR3 spans 11 amino acids. The CDR3 DNA sequence: TGTGCCAGCTTATTAGCGGGAGAGCTGTTTTTT. Translation gives CASLLAGELFF.

In this sample, this clone turned up a few times. V and J are TRBV28 and TRBJ2-5, with no clear D. Germline V gives CDR1 MDHEN, CDR2 SYDVKM. The length of the CDR3 is 13 residues. Trimming removed 5 bases at V and 3 bases at J, with 10 bases between. The CDR3 DNA sequence: TGTGCCAGCAGTCGCGGAAGAGAAGAGACCCAGTACTTC. This encodes CASSRGREETQYF.

The V gene is TRBV14, the J gene TRBJ1-5; D unclear. From germline, CDR1 is SGHDN and CDR2 FVKESK. The CDR3 consists of 14 residues. The V and J ends lost 1 base and 4 bases respectively, with 8 bases between them. The CDR3 region has the DNA TGTGCCAGCAGCCAAGGAGGGTTAAATCAGCCCCAGCATTTT. It specifies CASSQGGLNQPQHF. Combining the CDR3 with reference TRBV14 and TRBJ1-5 gives the whole variable domain EAGVTQFPSHSVIEKGQTVTLRCDPISGHDNLYWYRRVMGKEIKFLLHFVKESKQDESGMPNNRFLAERTGGTYSTLKVQPAELEDSGVYFCASSQGGLNQPQHFGDGTRLSIL.

The V gene is TRBV7-2, the J gene TRBJ2-3, with 8 bases aligning to TRBD2. The J segment lost 2 bases and the V segment lost 8 bases, leaving 15 bases of the junction unmatched. This CDR3 is built from 17 residues. Germline loops: CDR1 SGHTA, CDR2 FQGNSA. Here the CDR3 DNA reads TGTGCCAGCGGACTAGCCCCCACTTCGCGTCCCACAGATACGCAGTATTTT. Protein product: CASGLAPTSRPTDTQYF.

This chain uses TRBV13 with TRBJ2-5; 7 nucleotides match TRBD1. The CDR3 is 15 amino acids. With V trimmed by 5 bases and J by 5 bases, 11 bases remained unmatched. Germline V CDR1 and CDR2: PRHDT, FYEKMQ (reference sequence). The CDR3 bases are TGTGCCAGCAGCCTCAGACAGGGCAGGGGTGAGACCCAGTACTTC. It codes for CASSLRQGRGETQYF.

This chain uses TRBV5-1 with TRBJ2-3; tentatively, D is TRBD2 (6 bases). With 2 bases removed from V and 1 base from J, the gap between germline ends came to 11 bases. Per the germline V gene, CDR1 is SGHRS and CDR2 is YFSETQ. The CDR3 has 15 amino acids. CDR3 DNA sequence: TGCGCCAGCAGCTTCGGGAGCTCTGGCACAGATACGCAGTATTTT. It specifies CASSFGSSGTDTQYF.

The chain links TRBV18 to TRBJ2-7; D may be TRBD1 (6 bases). This CDR3 comprises 15 residues. Germline V lookup: CDR1 KGHSH, CDR2 LQKENI. V was clipped by 3 bases and J by 2 bases, with 14 bases between them. The CDR3 region is CASSPTGTDPYEQYF. The CDR3 bases are TGTGCCAGCTCACCCACAGGGACGGACCCCTACGAGCAGTACTTC. The variable domain in full, completed from reference TRBV18 and TRBJ2-7, reads NAGVMQNPRHLVRRRGQEARLRCSPMKGHSHVYWYRQLPEEGLKFMVYLQKENIIDESGMPKERFSAEFPKEGPSILRIQQVVRGDSAAYFCASSPTGTDPYEQYFGPGTRLTVT.

The chain recombines TRBV11-3 with TRBJ2-5; 8 positions match TRBD1. The CDR3 is made up of 18 amino acids. J was trimmed by 0 bases and V by 1 base; bases with no gene match: 10. From germline, CDR1 is SGHNT and CDR2 YENEEA. CDR3 loop: CASSLGRWDRSYQETQYF. The CDR3 bases are TGTGCCAGCAGCTTAGGGCGATGGGACAGGAGCTACCAAGAGACCCAGTACTTC.

The rearrangement uses TRBV5-4 and TRBJ2-3; weak D call: TRBD1 (6 bases). The CDR3 is 14 residues long. The V gene lost 4 bases and the J gene lost 4 bases, with 13 bases spanning the gap. The V gene's germline CDR1 is SGHNT and CDR2 YYREEE (reference sequence). The CDR3 region is CASSQQQGPDTQYF. The DNA for the CDR3 is TGTGCCAGCAGCCAGCAGCAGGGGCCAGATACGCAGTATTTT.

The chain uses TRBV27 and TRBJ2-7; 7 bases match TRBD1. The J segment lost 4 bases and the V segment lost 8 bases, leaving 8 bases of the junction unmatched. The CDR3 extends over 13 amino acids. From germline, CDR1 is MNHEY and CDR2 SMNVEV (reference sequence). CDR3 residues: CASSRQGLYEQYF. CDR3 DNA: TGTGCCAGCTCCCGACAGGGATTATACGAGCAGTACTTC.

V is TRBV25-1 and J is TRBJ1-5; D uncertain. The CDR3 has 14 amino acids. Germline V gene data show CDR1 as MGHDK and CDR2 as SYGVNS. Trimming cost V 3 bases and J 7 bases, with 13 bases left between them. The CDR3 sequence is CASSDHSLSQPQHF. CDR3 in DNA: TGTGCCAGCAGTGATCACAGTCTGAGCCAGCCCCAGCATTTT.

The rearrangement links TRBV5-1 to TRBJ1-4; 8 bases align to TRBD1. This CDR3 is built from 14 residues. V lost 5 bases, J lost 8 bases, and 8 bases stayed unmatched. CDR1 SGHRS and CDR2 YFSETQ come from the germline V gene. The CDR3 loop is CASRMTGDGEKLFF. The CDR3 DNA reads as TGCGCCAGCAGAATGACAGGGGACGGCGAAAAACTGTTTTTT.

This chain uses TRBV14 with TRBJ2-6; 12 positions agree with TRBD1. The CDR3 spans 19 residues. In germline, CDR1 is SGHDN, CDR2 FVKESK. With V trimmed by 1 base and J by 4 bases, 8 bases remained unmatched. CDR3 residues: CASSQVPGTGGKGANVLTF. DNA of the CDR3: TGTGCCAGCAGCCAAGTGCCCGGGACAGGGGGCAAGGGGGCCAACGTCCTGACTTTC.

In regard to this clone: One end of the junction varies from germline; a read error may be responsible. This chain uses TRBV6-6 with TRBJ2-1; D might be TRBD2 (6 bases). CDR1 and CDR2 (germline): MNHNY, SVGAGI (reference sequence). The CDR3 runs 12 residues. The CDR3 DNA sequence: TGTGCCAGCGGGGGACTTTACAGTGAGCAGTTCTTC. It codes for CASGGLYSEQFF.